These 30 T cell receptor beta chains share one sample of origin, sequenced in a study of OX40 agonist ivuxolimab in advanced cancers. Library construction relied on the immunoSEQ multiplex PCR assay. This immuneACCESS table, as held by TCRdb, lists in-frame sequences with V and J called but not all clones. Of the missing ones, under half trace to an unresolved V gene in checked studies; the others have no known cause. The table for this sample lists 60,000 to 85,000 clones; around 83% of them were counted only once. Of the sample, roughly 1.4% is held by the ten largest clones. The sequencing used CD4+ or CD8+ T cells sorted from blood, collected in a trial of the OX40 agonist ivuxolimab. The receptors were gathered from an adult with an advanced solid tumor such as melanoma, head and neck, liver or kidney cancer.

The V and J genes are TRBV6-5 and TRBJ2-4; possible D gene TRBD2, 5 bases. The CDR3 length is 15 residues. Germline-derived CDR1 and CDR2 are MNHEY and SVGAGI. Trimming stripped 4 bases from V and 2 bases from J, with 12 bases between. The CDR3 DNA is TGTGCCAGCAGTTCAAGGGAGTTGACCAAAAACATTCAGTACTTC. As protein: CASSSRELTKNIQYF.

This chain links TRBV10-2 with TRBJ2-2, with TRBD1 matching 8 bases. V dropped 8 bases and J dropped 1; count of bases not matched to a gene: 3. The length of the CDR3 is 14 residues. The germline gives CDR1 WSHSY, CDR2 SAAADI. The CDR3 DNA is TGCGCCAGCCGAGGACAGGGGAACACCGGGGAGCTGTTTTTT. This sequence encodes CASRGQGNTGELFF.

The J gene is TRBJ1-2, the V gene TRBV5-1; 9 nucleotides line up with TRBD1. The CDR3 has 14 amino acids. Germline V CDR1 and CDR2: SGHRS, YFSETQ. V lost 6 bases, J lost 7 bases, and 10 bases stayed unmatched. CDR3 sequence (DNA): TGCGCCAGCACCACGGACAGGGGAGAGACTGGCTACACCTTC. This gives the protein CASTTDRGETGYTF.

CDR3 residues: CATSRGALAGTLQETQYF. CDR3 DNA sequence: TGTGCCACCAGCAGAGGAGCACTAGCGGGGACTTTACAAGAGACCCAGTACTTC. The rearrangement joins TRBV15 to TRBJ2-5, with 10 bases that match TRBD2. Germline V gene data show CDR1 as LNHNV and CDR2 as YYDKDF (reference sequence). CDR3 length: 18 residues. After removal of 1 base from V and 2 bases from J, the junction contained 10 bases not matched to a gene.

The chain carries TRBV5-1 and TRBJ1-5; D not certain. Germline V gives CDR1 SGHRS, CDR2 YFSETQ. The CDR3 extends over 13 amino acids. V was shortened by 4 bases and J by 1 base, with 6 bases between the two germline ends. CDR3 amino acids: CASSRLSNQPQHF. For the CDR3, the DNA is TGCGCCAGCAGCCGGTTGAGCAATCAGCCCCAGCATTTT.

The chain links TRBV6-5 to TRBJ1-5; maybe TRBD1 (5 bases). The CDR3 contains 12 residues. The germline V gene encodes CDR1 MNHEY and CDR2 SVGAGI. Deletions cut 0 bases from V and 9 bases from J, with 6 bases between. The chain's CDR3 is CASSYSGGPQHF. The CDR3 DNA follows: TGTGCCAGCAGTTACTCGGGGGGGCCCCAGCATTTT.

This clone is a singleton in its sample. The CDR3 DNA reads TGTGCCAGCAGCTGGAGGGACAGCACTGAAGCTTTCTTT. This encodes CASSWRDSTEAFF. J is TRBJ1-1 and V is TRBV7-6, with 7 bases identical to TRBD1. V gave up 4 bases and J gave up 4 bases; unmatched junction bases: 3. Germline values: CDR1 SGHVS, CDR2 FNYEAQ. This CDR3 has 13 residues.

The V and J genes are TRBV7-2 and TRBJ1-2; TRBD1 might be the D (5 bases). This CDR3 spans 16 amino acids. Germline loops: CDR1 SGHTA, CDR2 FQGNSA. Trimming pared 1 base from V and 8 bases from J, leaving 20 bases between. CDR3: CASSLGGTLSREGYTF. In DNA form, the CDR3 reads TGTGCCAGCAGCTTAGGAGGGACCCTTTCCCGTGAGGGCTACACCTTC.

V is TRBV7-7 and J is TRBJ1-4; tentatively, D is TRBD1 (5 bases). The V gene lost 5 bases and the J gene lost 2 bases, with 12 bases spanning the gap. This CDR3 comprises 15 residues. Germline CDR1 and CDR2: SSHAT and FNYEAQ (reference sequence). CDR3 nucleotide sequence: TGTGCCAGCAGCCCCCAGCGGGGGACTAATGAAAAACTGTTTTTT. Translating gives CASSPQRGTNEKLFF.

The rearrangement joins TRBV6-1 to TRBJ2-7; 8 bases line up with TRBD1. After removal of 4 bases from V and 2 bases from J, the junction contained 1 base not matched to a gene. The V gene's germline CDR1 is MNHNS and CDR2 SASEGT. The CDR3 has 13 residues. CDR3 loop: CASSVTGAYEQYF. In nucleotides, the CDR3 is TGTGCCAGCAGTGTGACAGGGGCCTACGAGCAGTACTTC.

The V gene is TRBV27, the J gene TRBJ1-1; tentatively, D is TRBD1 (6 bases). This CDR3 comprises 15 residues. V was clipped by 7 bases and J by 1 base, with 16 bases between them. Germline V gene lookup returns CDR1 MNHEY and CDR2 SMNVEV (reference sequence). CDR3 in amino acids: CASINGGHTNTEAFF. The DNA for the CDR3 is TGTGCCAGCATCAATGGGGGGCACACGAACACTGAAGCTTTCTTT.

This chain links TRBV2 with TRBJ2-3; D call uncertain. The length of the CDR3 is 12 residues. V was clipped by 11 bases and J by 3 bases, with 12 bases between them. The V gene's germline CDR1 is SNHLY and CDR2 FYNNEI. The CDR3 bases are TGTGCCGGCCGAAAAGAGACAGATACGCAGTATTTT. Translation gives CAGRKETDTQYF.

This clone was detected once. The genes are TRBV2 and TRBJ1-5; 8 bases match TRBD1. Trimming cost V 4 bases and J 6 bases; bases outside gene matches: 8. Germline lookup yields CDR1 SNHLY and CDR2 FYNNEI. CDR3 length: 15 amino acids. The CDR3 is CASSALTGGGQPQHF. For the CDR3, the DNA is TGTGCCAGCAGTGCTTTAACAGGGGGAGGTCAGCCCCAGCATTTT.

This clone is a singleton in its sample. The chain has TRBV6-1 and TRBJ1-2, with 8 bases lining up with TRBD1. The CDR3 is 15 amino acids. J lost 10 bases, V lost 2 bases, and 12 bases had no gene match. CDR1 and CDR2 from the germline V gene are MNHNS and SASEGT. CDR3 region: CASSESVGTGQVYTF. CDR3 nucleotide sequence: TGTGCCAGCAGTGAAAGTGTCGGGACAGGCCAAGTCTACACCTTC.

The chain employs TRBV7-2 and TRBJ2-5, with D hard to call. The CDR3 is 13 residues long. Germline-derived CDR1 and CDR2 are SGHTA and FQGNSA. V lost 1 base and J lost 2, with 5 bases in between. The CDR3 coding sequence is TGTGCCAGCAGCTTAGAGAGGCAAGAGACCCAGTACTTC. It translates to CASSLERQETQYF.

The chain uses TRBV25-1 and TRBJ1-3; TRBD1 matches 9 bases. J gave up 2 bases and V 7 bases, and 9 bases lay outside the gene matches. The germline V gene has CDR1 MGHDK and CDR2 SYGVNS. CDR3 size: 16 residues. CDR3 region: CASTHRGRRTGNTIYF. The CDR3 DNA is TGTGCCAGCACCCACAGGGGGCGGAGGACTGGAAACACCATATATTTT.

This clone was recorded only once. The chain is built from TRBV5-1 and TRBJ1-2, with 9 bases that match TRBD1. The CDR3 extends over 14 amino acids. The ends lost 1 base at V and 8 bases at J; junction bases unmatched: 6. Looked up from germline, CDR1 is SGHRS and CDR2 is YFSETQ. CDR3 amino acids: CASSLRTGEGGYTF. The CDR3 DNA reads TGCGCCAGCAGCTTGCGGACAGGGGAAGGAGGCTACACCTTC. The full variable domain, its missing parts supplied by reference TRBV5-1 and TRBJ1-2, is KAGVTQTPRYLIKTRGQQVTLSCSPISGHRSVSWYQQTPGQGLQFLFEYFSETQRNKGNFPGRFSGRQFSNSRSEMNVSTLELGDSALYLCASSLRTGEGGYTFGSGTRLTVV.

DNA for the CDR3: TGTGCCAGCAGCGTAGCTGTGTCCTCCTACAATGAGCAGTTCTTC. This encodes CASSVAVSSYNEQFF. This chain joins TRBV9 and TRBJ2-1, with unresolved D. From germline, CDR1 is SGDLS and CDR2 YYNGEE. V was pared by 0 bases and J by 0 bases, with 7 bases between. The length of the CDR3 is 15 residues.

This clone was picked up one time. The V call is TRBV7-8, the J call TRBJ2-1; 9 positions match TRBD2. Germline V CDR1 and CDR2: SGHVS, FQNEAQ. The junction had 9 bases not matched to a gene; V was cut back by 4 bases and J by 2 bases. CDR3 length equals 17 residues. The CDR3 DNA reads as TGTGCCAGCAGCTCTCCGTCGCGGGGGGGGCCCTACAATGAGCAGTTCTTC. This encodes CASSSPSRGGPYNEQFF.

The sample holds a few counts of this clone. The chain employs TRBV7-8 and TRBJ1-6; D is unresolved. In germline, CDR1 is SGHVS, CDR2 FQNEAQ. Trimming left V 4 bases short and J 6 bases short, with 13 bases between. The CDR3 is made up of 15 amino acids. CDR3 sequence: CASSYNGAGNSPLHF. The CDR3 bases are TGTGCCAGCAGCTATAACGGTGCGGGTAATTCACCCCTCCACTTT.

This chain joins TRBV7-2 and TRBJ2-7, with 8 positions matching TRBD2. Germline-derived CDR1 and CDR2 are SGHTA and FQGNSA. The V and J ends lost 5 bases and 1 base, in that order; junction bases with no gene match: 19. The CDR3 contains 19 residues. The CDR3: CASSPWDGRVAVRSYEQYF. CDR3 nucleotide sequence: TGTGCCAGCAGCCCCTGGGACGGGAGGGTTGCCGTGAGATCCTACGAGCAGTACTTC. The full variable domain, rest sourced from reference TRBV7-2 and TRBJ2-7, is GAGVSQSPSNKVTEKGKDVELRCDPISGHTALYWYRQSLGQGLEFLIYFQGNSAPDKSGLPSDRFSAERTGGSVSTLTIQRTQQEDSAVYLCASSPWDGRVAVRSYEQYFGPGTRLTVT.

CDR3 residues: CASSATGPTSEQYF. The CDR3 coding sequence is TGTGCCAGCAGCGCCACCGGGCCGACGTCGGAGCAGTACTTC. The V and J genes are TRBV7-2 and TRBJ2-7; D unresolved. This CDR3 contains 14 residues. CDR1 and CDR2 from the germline V gene are SGHTA and FQGNSA. Trimming removed 5 bases at V and 7 bases at J, with 18 bases between.

This chain uses TRBV6-5 with TRBJ2-5; D perhaps matches TRBD1 (6 bases). In germline, CDR1 is MNHEY, CDR2 SVGAGI. This CDR3 is built from 16 residues. V lost 2 bases to trimming and J lost 2 bases, with 15 bases between them. CDR3 in DNA: TGTGCCAGCAGTTACCGAGGTCAGGGGCCTCAAGAGACCCAGTACTTC. This gives the protein CASSYRGQGPQETQYF.

CDR3 in DNA: TGTGCCAGCAGTGAATGGGGGGGTTCAGATACGCAGTATTTT. Encoded protein: CASSEWGGSDTQYF. V is TRBV25-1 and J is TRBJ2-3; 7 positions match TRBD2. Germline CDR1 reads MGHDK; CDR2 reads SYGVNS. J was trimmed by 4 bases and V by 1 base; bases with no gene match: 2. The CDR3 is 14 residues long.

A few counts support this clone. The chain recombines TRBV6-1 with TRBJ1-5, with 8 nucleotides matching TRBD1. The length of the CDR3 is 13 residues. V was clipped by 8 bases and J by 4 bases; unmatched bases: 4. Germline CDR1 MNHNS, CDR2 SASEGT. CDR3 loop: CASGQGRNQPQHF. The CDR3 region has the DNA TGTGCCAGCGGACAGGGCAGGAATCAGCCCCAGCATTTT.

Here the CDR3 reads CASSEEAGIGYEQYF. The CDR3, as DNA: TGTGCCAGCAGTGAAGAGGCAGGGATTGGGTACGAGCAGTACTTC. The genes are TRBV2 and TRBJ2-7; tentatively, D is TRBD1 (5 bases). V gave up 1 base and J gave up 4 bases, with 14 bases separating them. CDR3 length: 15 amino acids. CDR1 and CDR2 from the germline V gene are SNHLY and FYNNEI.

CDR3 sequence (DNA): TGTGCCAGCAGTTTTTCCGGGCTCGAGCAGTACTTC. Amino acids: CASSFSGLEQYF. The chain links TRBV27 to TRBJ2-7; no firm D call. The CDR3 covers 12 residues. Germline CDR1 is MNHEY and CDR2 is SMNVEV (reference sequence). V was trimmed by 3 bases and J by 6 bases, leaving 9 bases between them.

This clone turned up a few times. Written as DNA, the CDR3 is TGTGCCAGCAGACCAGTTAGCGGGGCAGCCTACAATGAGCAGTTCTTC. Amino acid sequence: CASRPVSGAAYNEQFF. The V call is TRBV11-2, the J call TRBJ2-1, with 8 bases fitting TRBD2. The V segment lost 6 bases and the J segment 2 bases; nucleotides outside the gene matches: 9. The germline gives CDR1 SGHAT, CDR2 FQNNGV. The CDR3 extends over 16 amino acids.

The V and J genes are TRBV6-5 and TRBJ2-7; 7 positions agree with TRBD1. The germline V gene has CDR1 MNHEY and CDR2 SVGAGI. J gave up 7 bases and V 10 bases, and 10 bases lay outside the gene matches. The CDR3 spans 12 residues. CDR3 in amino acids: CATRGDRAEQYF. CDR3 DNA sequence: TGTGCCACTCGAGGAGACAGGGCAGAGCAGTACTTC.

This rearrangement joins TRBV27 to TRBJ2-7; TRBD2 might be the D (6 bases). Germline CDR1 and CDR2: MNHEY and SMNVEV (reference sequence). This CDR3 is built from 13 residues. The V and J ends lost 5 bases and 2 bases respectively, with 10 bases between them. In DNA, the CDR3 is TGTGCCAGCAGTGCGGAGGGTACCTACGAGCAGTACTTC. Encoded protein: CASSAEGTYEQYF.